A single sample gave rise to the 8 T cell receptor beta chains below, sequenced in a study of cytomegalovirus exposure and HLA in healthy donors (dated by TCRdb to the late 2010s). The library was generated by the immunoSEQ multiplex PCR assay. The multiplex PCR relied on a mix of 60 forward primers for TCR Vbeta segments and 13 reverse primers for TCR Jbeta segments. TCRdb took over this immuneACCESS table, retaining in-frame rearrangements with V and J assigned. Such tables are incomplete; in checked studies, under half of the missing clones stem from an unresolved V gene, and the remainder is unexplained. The sample table on file contains around 50,000 clones. Roughly 7% of the sample lies in the top ten. Input material: PBMCs. These receptors were obtained from a woman between 35 and 50 years old in good health and CMV-seronegative.

The chain combines TRBV18 with TRBJ2-7; 10 bases are a match to TRBD1. Germline lookup yields CDR1 KGHSH and CDR2 LQKENI. Trimming removed 3 bases from V and 4 bases from J; junction bases left unmatched: 3. This CDR3 comprises 14 residues. CDR3 residues: CASSPGQGIYEQYF. CDR3 DNA: TGTGCCAGCTCACCGGGACAGGGGATTTACGAGCAGTACTTC.

V and J are TRBV28 and TRBJ1-2, with D possibly TRBD1 on 5 matching bases. This CDR3 spans 15 amino acids. Germline CDR1 MDHEN, CDR2 SYDVKM. V lost 3 bases and J lost 4, with 15 bases in between. CDR3 region: CASSFAAKGAYGYTF. CDR3 nucleotide sequence: TGTGCCAGCAGTTTTGCCGCGAAAGGGGCCTATGGCTACACCTTC.

This sequence joins TRBV28 and TRBJ1-1; no reliable D call. The CDR3 covers 12 residues. V dropped 11 bases and J dropped 3 bases, with 13 bases sitting between them. In germline, CDR1 is MDHEN, CDR2 SYDVKM. The CDR3 region has the DNA TGTGCCGCTGGTCGGCAGGACACTGAAGCTTTCTTT. Protein sequence: CAAGRQDTEAFF.

The chain has TRBV5-5 and TRBJ1-1, with 8 bases fitting TRBD1. V lost 4 bases, J lost 6 bases, and 11 bases stayed unmatched. Germline CDR1 reads SGHKS; CDR2 reads YYEKEE (reference sequence). This CDR3 region has 15 residues. CDR3 in amino acids: CASSAPDRGVAEAFF. CDR3 nucleotide sequence: TGTGCCAGCAGCGCGCCTGACAGGGGTGTGGCTGAAGCTTTCTTT. The whole variable domain, filled in from reference TRBV5-5 and TRBJ1-1, reads DAGVTQSPTHLIKTRGQQVTLRCSPISGHKSVSWYQQVLGQGPQFIFQYYEKEERGRGNFPDRFSARQFPNYSSELNVNALLLGDSALYLCASSAPDRGVAEAFFGQGTRLTVV.

The rearrangement joins TRBV9 to TRBJ2-3; TRBD2 aligns across 10 bases. This CDR3 has 18 amino acids. Trimming took 0 bases from V and 6 from J; bases not matched to a gene: 13. Germline V CDR1 and CDR2: SGDLS, YYNGEE. The CDR3 DNA follows: TGTGCCAGCAGCGTAGGGCCGAAAGCGGGGGGGCACTCTGATACGCAGTATTTT. The encoded protein is CASSVGPKAGGHSDTQYF.

This sequence joins TRBV25-1 and TRBJ2-7; 8 bases are a match to TRBD1. The V segment lost 4 bases and the J segment 1 base; nucleotides outside the gene matches: 3. Germline CDR1 is MGHDK and CDR2 is SYGVNS. The CDR3 consists of 14 residues. Written as DNA, the CDR3 is TGTGCCAGCAGTGGCCGGACAGGGTCCTACGAGCAGTACTTC. Its translation: CASSGRTGSYEQYF.

V gene TRBV18 combines with J gene TRBJ1-2, with D tentatively TRBD1 (5 bases). The CDR3 contains 13 residues. Trimming shortened V by 6 bases and J by 1 base, and 9 bases separated the two germline ends. Germline V gives CDR1 KGHSH, CDR2 LQKENI. The DNA for the CDR3 is TGTGCCAGCTCCGGGGGGAGTAACTATGGCTACACCTTC. Its protein is CASSGGSNYGYTF.

J is TRBJ2-2 and V is TRBV9, with D perhaps TRBD2 (5 bases). Germline V gene sequence: CDR1 SGDLS, CDR2 YYNGEE. Trimming took off 0 bases at V and 0 bases at J, with 9 bases between the two ends. The CDR3 has 16 amino acids. In nucleotides, the CDR3 is TGTGCCAGCAGCGTAGGTCCGGGGACGAACACCGGGGAGCTGTTTTTT. It is translated as CASSVGPGTNTGELFF.